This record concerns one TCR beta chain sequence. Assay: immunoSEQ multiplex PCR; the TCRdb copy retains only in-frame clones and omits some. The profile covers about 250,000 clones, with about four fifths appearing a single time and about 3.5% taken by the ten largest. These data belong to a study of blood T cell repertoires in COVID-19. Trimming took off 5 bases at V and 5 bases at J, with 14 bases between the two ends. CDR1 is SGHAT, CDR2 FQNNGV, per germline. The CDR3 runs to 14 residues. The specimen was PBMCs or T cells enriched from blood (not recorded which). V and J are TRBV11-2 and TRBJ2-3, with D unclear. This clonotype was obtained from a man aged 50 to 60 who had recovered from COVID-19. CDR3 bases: TGTGCCAGCAGCGTTAGCCGAGATAGAGATACGCAGTATTTT. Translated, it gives CASSVSRDRDTQYF. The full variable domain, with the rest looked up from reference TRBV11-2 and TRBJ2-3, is EAGVAQSPRYKIIEKRQSVAFWCNPISGHATLYWYQQILGQGPKLLIQFQNNGVVDDSQLPKDRFSAERLKGVDSTLKIQPAKLEDSAVYLCASSVSRDRDTQYFGPGTRLTVL.